This T cell receptor (beta chain) was retrieved from a study of CD8+ T cells in alopecia areata. The treatment here: oral pan-JAK inhibitor, 5-10 mg twice daily. Regarding this clone: Its matching antigen is unknown.

Findings and caveats of the study: Tofacitinib yielded significantly lower scalp clonality and fewer expanded CD8+ clones among the top 100. Uncertainty remains about how baseline CD8+ expansion links to response, with one nonresponder. Resident alphabeta T cells of normal skin are also sequenced in scalp samples. Many expanded lesional clones persisted in scalp and blood during tofacitinib.

Extraction and reverse transcription of RNA yielded cDNA as the sequencing template. TCRdb's table, derived via immunoSEQ multiplex PCR, lists solely in-frame clones and lacks some. This sample has around 140,000 clones, with roughly 50% found just once. Germline V gene sequence: CDR1 SGHRS, CDR2 YFSETQ. V shed 4 bases and J shed 1 base, with 12 bases lying between them. CDR3 size: 14 residues. Sequencing used CD8+ T cells sorted from blood, obtained at week 4, from a patient treated with tofacitinib. This rearrangement joins TRBV5-1 to TRBJ2-7; D gene ambiguous. The source of this sequence is a human donor with alopecia areata. The CDR3 loop is CASSPLGLSYEQYF. CDR3 nucleotides: TGCGCCAGCAGCCCGCTCGGTCTATCCTACGAGCAGTACTTC.